This T cell receptor (beta chain) was sequenced during a study of T-cell memory formation after mild COVID-19. Notes on the study in general: Mainly CM and EM harbored the contracting CD4+ clones; mainly EMRA harbored the CD8+ ones.

cDNA libraries for TCR alpha and TCR beta, carrying sample barcodes and UMIs, came from 5'RACE with constant-segment primers. TCRdb re-called the 5' RACE reads through MiXCR, storing one row per CDR3 protein. The table records some 320,000 distinct CDR3 sequences, about 15% of them present only once. In regard to this clonotype: The antigen is undetermined.

V was trimmed by 1 base and J by 8 bases, leaving 12 bases between them. This CDR3 is 13 amino acids long. Looked up from germline, CDR1 is SGHRS and CDR2 is YFSETQ. The chain is built from TRBV5-1 and TRBJ1-2; D remains ambiguous. Sequencing was done on a sample of PBMCs or a T cell subset sorted from them (not recorded which). This clonotype was obtained from a man younger than 35 who had mild COVID-19 (a few samples of this study predate the infection). Cell type and time point are not known. This CDR3 is CASSLNGVEGYTF. The CDR3 nucleotides read TGCGCCAGCAGCTTGAACGGGGTGGAGGGCTACACCTTC.